This T cell receptor (beta chain) was sequenced during a study of CD8+ T cells in alopecia areata. General observations from the study: Scalp clonality decreased significantly with tofacitinib, and so did expanded CD8+ clones among the top 100. Sharing of TCR sequences between patients (possibly for HLA-related reasons) was less clear than in mice. Sequencing of scalp samples also captures resident alphabeta T cells of normal skin.

This CDR3 spans 13 amino acids. The V gene lost 0 bases and the J gene lost 0 bases, with 5 bases spanning the gap. Germline V gene sequence: CDR1 SQVTM, CDR2 ANQGSEA. Indicated treatment: oral pan-JAK inhibitor, 5-10 mg twice daily. The study team obtained lesional scalp punch biopsies and peripheral blood from alopecia areata patients. In each case, RNA was isolated and then reverse transcribed into cDNA as the sequencing template. The repertoire was sequenced with immunoSEQ multiplex PCR; TCRdb's copy has only in-frame clones and lacks some. This sample carries 150,000 to 200,000 clones, roughly three fifths of them seen once, and the ten largest clones take approximately 1.4%. A remark on this clone: Its antigen is undetermined.

Sequencing was performed on CD4+ T cells sorted from blood, taken between weeks 49 and 50, from a patient treated with tofacitinib. The origin of this receptor is a human donor with alopecia areata. J is TRBJ1-1 and V is TRBV29-1; D gene unclear. The CDR3 nucleotides are TGCAGCGTTGAAGACTCCATGAACACTGAAGCTTTCTTT. Protein: CSVEDSMNTEAFF.